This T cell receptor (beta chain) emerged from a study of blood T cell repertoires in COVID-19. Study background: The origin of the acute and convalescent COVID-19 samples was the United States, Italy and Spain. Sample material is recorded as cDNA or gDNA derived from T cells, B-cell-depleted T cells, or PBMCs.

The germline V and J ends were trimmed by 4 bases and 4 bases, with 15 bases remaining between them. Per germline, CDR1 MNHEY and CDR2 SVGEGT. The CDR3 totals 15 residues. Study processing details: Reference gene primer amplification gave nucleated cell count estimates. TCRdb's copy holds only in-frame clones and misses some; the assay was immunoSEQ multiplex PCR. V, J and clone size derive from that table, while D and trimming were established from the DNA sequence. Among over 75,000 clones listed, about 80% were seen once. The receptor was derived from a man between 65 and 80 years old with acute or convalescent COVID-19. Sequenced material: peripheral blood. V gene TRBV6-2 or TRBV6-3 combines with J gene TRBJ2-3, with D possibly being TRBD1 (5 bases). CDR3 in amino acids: CASSSVGVSADTQYF. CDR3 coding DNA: TGTGCCAGCAGTTCGGTAGGGGTGAGCGCAGATACGCAGTATTTT.